This entry lists 20 T cell receptor beta chains sequenced from one sample in a study of identifying expanded T cells in peripheral blood (dated by TCRdb to between 2018 and 2021). The library was obtained by the immunoSEQ multiplex PCR assay. TCRdb's version of the immuneACCESS table is confined to in-frame rearrangements and falls short of the full clone set. An unresolved V gene accounts for under half of the shortfall where checked; the remainder is of unknown origin. This sample comprises some 91,000 clones, around 89% of them detected only once. The ten most abundant clones make up around 4.1% of the sample. The material sequenced was blood. The receptors were sampled from a person aged 18-70 years in good health.

The chain combines TRBV28 with TRBJ2-7; 7 bases line up with TRBD2. V shed 2 bases and J 2 bases; nucleotides not matched to a gene: 6. The CDR3 is 15 amino acids. Per germline, CDR1 MDHEN and CDR2 SYDVKM. The CDR3 region is CASSLLREAAYEQYF. In nucleotides, the CDR3 is TGTGCCAGCAGTTTACTCCGGGAGGCGGCCTACGAGCAGTACTTC.

The chain combines TRBV11-2 with TRBJ2-1, with 10 positions matching TRBD1. The germline CDR1 and CDR2 sequences are SGHAT and FQNNGV. This CDR3 is 15 amino acids long. Trimming took 8 bases from V and 3 from J; bases not matched to a gene: 7. As DNA, the CDR3 is TGTGCCAGCTCTCCCGGGACAGGGGACTACAATGAGCAGTTCTTC. It yields the protein CASSPGTGDYNEQFF.

This clone was found many times. This chain connects TRBV6-4 to TRBJ2-2; TRBD2 matches 10 bases. Losses at the gene ends were 4 bases for V and 5 bases for J; bases not matched to a gene: 4. The CDR3 consists of 15 residues. CDR1 is MRHNA and CDR2 is SNTAGT in the germline V gene. DNA of the CDR3: TGTGCCAGCAGTGCACTAGCGGGGCAAACCGGGGAGCTGTTTTTT. Translation gives CASSALAGQTGELFF.

This clone was seen a handful of times. This chain connects TRBV2 to TRBJ1-2, with a weak D call TRBD1 (6 bases). The germline gives CDR1 SNHLY, CDR2 FYNNEI. CDR3 length equals 13 residues. Trimming shortened V by 7 bases and J by 3 bases, and 12 bases separated the two germline ends. This CDR3 reads CASTLGGDYGYTF. The DNA of the CDR3 is TGTGCCAGCACCTTAGGGGGGGACTATGGCTACACCTTC.

The rearrangement joins TRBV7-2 to TRBJ2-5; D is unclear. The J call is in doubt because the DNA end fits TRBJ2-7 better. The CDR3 has 13 residues. Looked up from germline, CDR1 is SGHTA and CDR2 is FQGNSA. The CDR3 spells CASSLTTVNEQYF. In nucleotides, the CDR3 is TGTGCCAGCAGCTTAACTACAGTGAACGAGCAGTACTTC.

The chain employs TRBV6-5 and TRBJ2-7, with 9 nucleotides matching TRBD1. V trimming: 2 bases; J trimming: 5 bases; junction bases outside the gene matches: 7. The CDR3 loop spans 15 amino acids. The V gene's germline CDR1 is MNHEY and CDR2 SVGAGI. The CDR3 coding sequence is TGTGCCAGCAGTTACGAGGGGACAGGGAGGAACGAGCAGTACTTC. Translation: CASSYEGTGRNEQYF.

The gene calls are TRBV15 and TRBJ2-2; D perhaps matches TRBD2 (6 bases). V was pared by 4 bases and J by 5 bases, with 11 bases between. The CDR3 has 14 amino acids. The germline V gene has CDR1 LNHNV and CDR2 YYDKDF (reference sequence). CDR3 loop: CATSIGEVTGELFF. The DNA for the CDR3 is TGTGCCACCAGCATTGGGGAGGTGACCGGGGAGCTGTTTTTT.

CDR3: CASSLIGGRPPAEAFF. The CDR3 DNA reads as TGTGCCAGCAGCTTAATCGGGGGGCGACCCCCTGCTGAAGCTTTCTTT. The genes are TRBV7-9 and TRBJ1-1; D is possibly TRBD1 (6 bases). The length of the CDR3 is 16 residues. The V gene's germline CDR1 is SEHNR and CDR2 FQNEAQ (reference sequence). V gave up 2 bases and J gave up 6 bases, with 19 bases separating them. The full variable domain, completed using reference TRBV7-9 and TRBJ1-1, is DTGVSQNPRHKITKRGQNVTFRCDPISEHNRLYWYRQTLGQGPEFLTYFQNEAQLEKSRLLSDRFSAERPKGSFSTLEIQRTEQGDSAMYLCASSLIGGRPPAEAFFGQGTRLTVV.

This clone was found once. The V gene is TRBV27, the J gene TRBJ2-3, with 8 bases matching TRBD1. After removal of 4 bases from V and 1 base from J, the junction contained 1 base not matched to a gene. Germline V gives CDR1 MNHEY, CDR2 SMNVEV (reference sequence). This CDR3 is 14 amino acids long. DNA for the CDR3: TGTGCCAGCAGTTCGACAGGGGGCACAGATACGCAGTATTTT. Encoded protein: CASSSTGGTDTQYF.

The chain uses TRBV4-3 and TRBJ1-5, with D unclear. The V gene's germline CDR1 is LGHNA and CDR2 YSLEER. The V and J ends lost 0 bases and 2 bases respectively, with 8 bases between them. CDR3 length: 15 amino acids. The CDR3 sequence is CASSQDLRGNQPQHF. CDR3 in DNA: TGCGCCAGCAGCCAAGATCTGCGGGGCAATCAGCCCCAGCATTTT.

The chain couples TRBV4-1 to TRBJ1-1; D is perhaps TRBD1 (5 bases). The CDR3 extends over 14 amino acids. V was cut by 1 base and J by 2 bases, with 8 bases left in between. Germline CDR1 and CDR2: MGHRA and YSYEKL. CDR3 amino acids: CASSQGGGNTEAFF. The CDR3 nucleotides are TGCGCCAGCAGCCAAGGGGGGGGAAACACTGAAGCTTTCTTT.

V usage is TRBV7-3 and J usage is TRBJ2-2, with no clear D. The CDR3 has 12 residues. Germline assignment: CDR1 SGHTA and CDR2 FQGTGA. With 3 bases removed from V and 3 bases from J, the gap between germline ends came to 2 bases. The CDR3 region is CASSFDTGELFF. The CDR3 DNA reads TGTGCCAGCAGCTTCGACACCGGGGAGCTGTTTTTT. Based on the CDR3 plus reference TRBV7-3 and TRBJ2-2, the full variable domain is GAGVSQTPSNKVTEKGKYVELRCDPISGHTALYWYRQSLGQGPEFLIYFQGTGAADDSGLPNDRFFAVRPEGSVSTLKIQRTERGDSAVYLCASSFDTGELFFGEGSRLTVL.

The gene calls are TRBV5-6 and TRBJ2-7, with D perhaps matching TRBD2 (6 bases). The CDR3 runs 14 residues. Trimming stripped 2 bases from V and 0 bases from J, with 9 bases between. Per germline, CDR1 SGHDT and CDR2 YYEEEE. This CDR3 is CASSFGGSSYEQYF. The CDR3 nucleotides are TGTGCCAGCAGCTTCGGAGGGAGCTCCTACGAGCAGTACTTC.

Comments on this clone: It may be a read error: a sequence one base away is much more abundant. Other DNA sequences from this sample encode an identical CDR3 as well. V is TRBV7-9 and J is TRBJ1-2; D unresolved. The CDR3 length is 14 residues. The germline gives CDR1 SEHNR, CDR2 FQNEAQ (reference sequence). CDR3 DNA: TGTGCCAGTAGCTTAGGATCAGGAAACTATGGCTACACCTTC. Translated, it gives CASSLGSGNYGYTF.

The chain recombines TRBV5-1 with TRBJ2-7; 11 bases line up with TRBD1. CDR3 size: 14 residues. Germline lookup yields CDR1 SGHRS and CDR2 YFSETQ. With V trimmed by 2 bases and J by 3 bases, 1 base remained unmatched. The CDR3 spells CASSFGTGGYEQYF. CDR3 DNA sequence: TGCGCCAGCAGCTTCGGGACAGGGGGCTACGAGCAGTACTTC. Combining the CDR3 with reference TRBV5-1 and TRBJ2-7 gives the whole variable domain KAGVTQTPRYLIKTRGQQVTLSCSPISGHRSVSWYQQTPGQGLQFLFEYFSETQRNKGNFPGRFSGRQFSNSRSEMNVSTLELGDSALYLCASSFGTGGYEQYFGPGTRLTVT.

Turning to this clone: The sample has other DNA sequences that encode this CDR3 too. The chain uses TRBV11-2 and TRBJ2-7; a possible D gene is TRBD1 (5 bases). Germline loops: CDR1 SGHAT, CDR2 FQNNGV. With 3 bases removed from V and 1 base from J, the gap between germline ends came to 7 bases. The CDR3 runs 13 residues. In nucleotides, the CDR3 is TGTGCCAGCAGCTTGGGGCCTTCCTACGAGCAGTACTTC. Encoded protein: CASSLGPSYEQYF.

The chain has TRBV19 and TRBJ2-5; no definite D call. CDR3 size: 15 residues. Germline CDR1 is LNHDA and CDR2 is SQIVND (reference sequence). The V end was cut by 3 bases, the J end by 5 bases, with 16 bases between. CDR3 sequence: CASSIGGAFTETQYF. For the CDR3, the DNA is TGTGCCAGTAGTATTGGCGGAGCATTTACCGAGACCCAGTACTTC.

The sample holds one count of this clone. The chain uses TRBV18 and TRBJ2-5; 7 bases are a match to TRBD1. The CDR3 has 15 residues. The germline V gene has CDR1 KGHSH and CDR2 LQKENI. V dropped 4 bases and J dropped 3; count of bases not matched to a gene: 8. This chain's CDR3 is CASSQTGFNKETQYF. CDR3 sequence (DNA): TGTGCCAGCTCACAGACAGGGTTTAATAAAGAGACCCAGTACTTC.

The genes are TRBV9 and TRBJ1-6, with D unresolved. CDR3 length equals 15 residues. Deletions cut 2 bases from V and 15 bases from J, with 21 bases between. Germline lookup yields CDR1 SGDLS and CDR2 YYNGEE. This CDR3 is CASSVGSGSRSLLHF. CDR3 nucleotides: TGTGCCAGCAGCGTGGGGTCCGGGTCCAGATCCCTCCTCCACTTT.

The gene calls are TRBV27 and TRBJ2-3, with D possibly TRBD2 on 5 matching bases. V gave up 2 bases and J gave up 0 bases, with 12 bases separating them. The germline CDR1 and CDR2 sequences are MNHEY and SMNVEV (reference sequence). The CDR3 loop spans 16 amino acids. Here the CDR3 DNA reads TGTGCCAGCAGTTTAATTGTCGGCGGGAGCACAGATACGCAGTATTTT. Translated: CASSLIVGGSTDTQYF.